One sample yielded the 18 T cell receptor beta chains listed below, sequenced in a study of blood T cell repertoires in COVID-19. The protocol was immunoSEQ multiplex PCR, while the TCRdb copy is restricted to in-frame clones and leaves out a portion. In the table there are 80,000 to 95,000 clones, 81% of which are singletons. Sequenced: peripheral blood. The origin of the receptors is a man older than 75 with acute or convalescent COVID-19.

The chain links TRBV29-1 to TRBJ2-1, with TRBD2 identical over 10 bases. Looked up from germline, CDR1 is SQVTM and CDR2 is ANQGSEA. The CDR3 extends over 16 amino acids. Germline trimming cut 4 bases from V and 7 bases from J; bases unmatched to any gene: 13. The CDR3, as DNA: TGCAGCGTTGGTTTCTTAGCGGGAGGTGCCCAAAATGAGCAGTTCTTC. It specifies CSVGFLAGGAQNEQFF.

This chain connects TRBV5-1 to TRBJ2-1, with 8 bases matching TRBD1. Germline values: CDR1 SGHRS, CDR2 YFSETQ. This CDR3 is built from 15 residues. J gave up 0 bases and V 6 bases, and 5 bases lay outside the gene matches. The CDR3 DNA reads TGCGCCAGCACGGGACAGGTTAGCTCCTACAATGAGCAGTTCTTC. Translating it yields CASTGQVSSYNEQFF.

This clone was seen a handful of times. This chain joins TRBV5-1 and TRBJ1-4; TRBD1 is a possible D gene (5 bases). The CDR3 has 15 residues. CDR1 is SGHRS and CDR2 is YFSETQ in the germline V gene. Trimming took 5 bases from V and 3 from J, leaving 14 bases between them. The chain's CDR3 is CASRGQGSPNEKLFF. For the CDR3, the DNA is TGCGCCAGCAGGGGCCAGGGATCACCTAATGAAAAACTGTTTTTT.

The chain joins TRBV12-5 to TRBJ2-2, with a tentative D call TRBD2 (7 bases). The CDR3 extends over 21 amino acids. Germline-derived CDR1 and CDR2 are LGHNT and FRNRAP. V lost 3 bases and J lost 3, with 29 bases in between. CDR3 amino acids: CASGFPRWGRGRKKDTGELFF. The CDR3 nucleotides read TGTGCTAGTGGTTTTCCTCGTTGGGGGCGGGGGCGTAAGAAGGACACCGGGGAGCTGTTTTTT.

The chain combines TRBV5-1 with TRBJ2-2; D is unresolved. From germline, CDR1 is SGHRS and CDR2 YFSETQ. This CDR3 region has 11 residues. Trimming stripped 5 bases from V and 8 bases from J, with 7 bases between. The DNA for the CDR3 is TGCGCCAGCAGGGGCCAGGGGGAGCTGTTTTTT. Translated: CASRGQGELFF.

The J gene is TRBJ1-1, the V gene TRBV5-4, with D perhaps matching TRBD1 (5 bases). The CDR3 totals 13 residues. Germline V CDR1 and CDR2: SGHNT, YYREEE (reference sequence). V shed 4 bases and J shed 1 base, with 8 bases lying between them. The CDR3 is CASSHDRNTEAFF. The CDR3 coding sequence is TGTGCCAGCAGCCATGACAGGAACACTGAAGCTTTCTTT.

This chain uses TRBV6-5 with TRBJ2-6, with a tentative D call TRBD1 (7 bases). Germline CDR1 is MNHEY and CDR2 is SVGAGI. V was pared by 7 bases and J by 1 base, with 11 bases between. The CDR3 length is 15 residues. The CDR3 here is CASIPGGSGANVLTF. Written as DNA, the CDR3 is TGTGCCAGCATCCCAGGGGGGTCTGGGGCCAACGTCCTGACTTTC.

V gene TRBV19 combines with J gene TRBJ1-2; 8 nucleotides agree with TRBD1. Germline V gene lookup returns CDR1 LNHDA and CDR2 SQIVND (reference sequence). The CDR3 contains 13 residues. The V and J ends lost 3 bases and 3 bases, in that order; junction bases with no gene match: 0. The CDR3 coding sequence is TGTGCCAGTAGTATGGACAGGGACTATGGCTACACCTTC. This sequence encodes CASSMDRDYGYTF.

This chain joins TRBV11-3 and TRBJ2-3; perhaps TRBD2 as D (6 bases). Between the trimmed V and J ends, which lost 1 base and 0 bases, there was a span of 8 bases. Germline loops: CDR1 SGHNT, CDR2 YENEEA. The CDR3 is made up of 15 amino acids. The CDR3 protein is CASSLVAASTDTQYF. The CDR3 DNA reads as TGTGCCAGCAGCTTAGTAGCGGCTAGCACAGATACGCAGTATTTT.

The V and J genes are TRBV28 and TRBJ2-1; 11 bases are a match to TRBD2. The trim removed 5 bases at V and 0 bases at J, leaving 6 bases unmatched. Germline CDR1 MDHEN, CDR2 SYDVKM. This CDR3 contains 17 residues. CDR3 sequence reads: CASSGLAGDHSYNEQFF. In nucleotides, the CDR3 is TGTGCCAGCAGTGGACTAGCGGGCGACCACTCCTACAATGAGCAGTTCTTC.

The chain couples TRBV2 to TRBJ1-6; 8 bases fit TRBD1. Germline V gives CDR1 SNHLY, CDR2 FYNNEI. The trim removed 6 bases at V and 9 bases at J, leaving 13 bases unmatched. The CDR3 sequence is 16 residues long. The CDR3 is CASRGLLTGGISPLHF. The CDR3 DNA sequence: TGTGCCAGCAGAGGACTTCTCACAGGGGGAATTTCACCCCTCCACTTT.

The chain recombines TRBV4-2 with TRBJ2-5, with D perhaps TRBD2 (5 bases). V was cut by 1 base and J by 5 bases, with 14 bases left in between. CDR1 is LGHNA and CDR2 is YNFKEQ in the germline V gene. CDR3 length: 15 residues. The CDR3 loop is CASSQGTGGWETQYF. The CDR3 bases are TGTGCCAGCAGCCAAGGGACTGGCGGTTGGGAGACCCAGTACTTC.

J is TRBJ2-2 and V is TRBV24-1; 8 nucleotides agree with TRBD1. V gave up 2 bases and J gave up 7 bases; unmatched junction bases: 11. CDR3 size: 17 residues. Germline lookup yields CDR1 KGHDR and CDR2 SFDVKD. The CDR3 coding sequence is TGTGCCACCAGTGATTACGGCAGGGGGCGAAGAGACGGGGAGCTGTTTTTT. Translation gives CATSDYGRGRRDGELFF.

V gene TRBV4-2 combines with J gene TRBJ2-1; 15 bases agree with TRBD2. Germline V CDR1 and CDR2: LGHNA, YNFKEQ. CDR3 size: 19 residues. V lost 2 bases and J lost 4; bases outside the gene matches: 9. The CDR3 DNA is TGTGCCAGCAGCCAAAGGGGACTAGCGGGAGGTCGGGATTACAATGAGCAGTTCTTC. Translating it yields CASSQRGLAGGRDYNEQFF.

The chain employs TRBV30 and TRBJ1-2, with D uncertain. Trimming cost V 2 bases and J 1 base, with 5 bases left between them. Germline loops: CDR1 GTSNPN, CDR2 SVGIG (reference sequence). CDR3 length: 12 amino acids. In nucleotides, the CDR3 is TGTGCCTGGAGTAGCTATAACTATGGCTACACCTTC. Residues: CAWSSYNYGYTF.

The CDR3 DNA is TGTGCCTGGAGGGATCAGGGAAAGAATAATTCACCCCTCCACTTT. Its translation is CAWRDQGKNNSPLHF. This chain joins TRBV30 and TRBJ1-6, with D possibly matching TRBD1 (5 bases). CDR1 is GTSNPN, CDR2 SVGIG, per germline (reference sequence). Trimming left V 3 bases short and J 5 bases short, with 14 bases between. CDR3 length: 15 amino acids. The full variable domain, with the rest looked up from reference TRBV30 and TRBJ1-6, is SQTIHQWPATLVQPVGSPLSLECTVEGTSNPNLYWYRQAAGRGLQLLFYSVGIGQISSEVPQNLSASRPQDRQFILSSKKLLLSDSGFYLCAWRDQGKNNSPLHFGNGTRLTVT.

The chain employs TRBV7-9 and TRBJ1-4; 7 bases are shared with TRBD1. CDR1 SEHNR and CDR2 FQNEAQ come from the germline V gene (reference sequence). The V and J ends lost 5 bases and 8 bases, in that order; junction bases with no gene match: 8. The CDR3 consists of 14 residues. The CDR3, as DNA: TGTGCCAGCAGCAGAGACAGGGACGGCGAAAAACTGTTTTTT. Translation gives CASSRDRDGEKLFF.

The chain has TRBV25-1 and TRBJ1-1; D call uncertain. The CDR3 has 14 amino acids. V gave up 6 bases and J gave up 1 base, with 12 bases separating them. The germline V gene has CDR1 MGHDK and CDR2 SYGVNS. CDR3 sequence: CASRVLPGNTEAFF. CDR3 nucleotides: TGTGCCAGCAGGGTCCTTCCAGGGAACACTGAAGCTTTCTTT.